The rows below give T cell receptor beta chains drawn from one sample of a study of CD4 T cells in relation to SARS-CoV-2 and coronaviruses. Assay: immunoSEQ multiplex PCR; the TCRdb copy retains only in-frame clones and omits some. The profile shows about 68,000 clones, 90% to 95% of them singletons. The sample was naive CD4+ T cells from PBMCs. The receptors originated from a human donor in good health. Each CDR3 is given with its conserved first and last residue. A D gene is named only where the DNA matches it firmly. Size is stated for part of the rows, as once, few or many counts, or as a class when the clone is expanded.

TRBV19	NA	TRBJ1-6	NA	CANPGFQGSSPLHF	TGTGCCAATCCGGGCTTCCAGGGTAGTTCACCCCTCCACTTT
TRBV11-2	NA	TRBJ2-2	TRBD2	CASSTPGLAGGHGGELFF	TGTGCCAGCAGCACGCCCGGACTAGCGGGGGGGCATGGCGGGGAGCTGTTTTTT
TRBV7-9	NA	TRBJ2-7	NA	CASSPSGPFYEQYF	TGTGCCAGCAGCCCCTCCGGACCCTTCTACGAGCAGTACTTC
TRBV3-1/TRBV3-2	NA	TRBJ1-1	NA	CASSQEGVANTEAFF	TGTGCCAGCAGCCAAGAAGGGGTAGCGAACACTGAAGCTTTCTTT
TRBV5-1	once	TRBJ2-7	NA	CASSPGTRATYEQYF	TGCGCCAGCAGCCCGGGAACACGCGCTACCTACGAGCAGTACTTC
TRBV7-3	NA	TRBJ1-6	NA	CASSLSNSYNSPLHF	TGTGCCAGCAGCCTTAGTAACTCCTATAATTCACCCCTCCACTTT
TRBV2	NA	TRBJ2-1	NA	CASSEARPVNYNEQFF	TGTGCCAGCAGTGAAGCACGGCCAGTTAACTACAATGAGCAGTTCTTC
TRBV9	NA	TRBJ1-5	NA	CASSVGWSNQPQHF	TGTGCCAGCAGCGTAGGGTGGAGCAATCAGCCCCAGCATTTT
TRBV10-3	NA	TRBJ2-2	TRBD1	CAISPGTDGGELFF	TGTGCCATCAGCCCCGGGACAGATGGCGGGGAGCTGTTTTTT
TRBV19	NA	TRBJ2-5	NA	CASSIALGSRGETQYF	TGTGCCAGTAGTATAGCCCTCGGTAGCCGGGGAGAGACCCAGTACTTC
TRBV2	few	TRBJ1-6	TRBD1	CASSEEAQGAGSPLHF	TGTGCCAGCAGTGAAGAGGCACAGGGGGCAGGTTCACCCCTCCACTTT
TRBV5-1	NA	TRBJ2-1	TRBD1	CASSPGTGAPNEQFF	TGCGCCAGCAGCCCCGGGACAGGGGCCCCCAATGAGCAGTTCTTC
TRBV29-1	NA	TRBJ1-1	NA	CSVALTGGGDTEAFF	TGCAGCGTTGCTCTCACCGGGGGGGGAGACACTGAAGCTTTCTTT
TRBV19	NA	TRBJ1-2	NA	CATTRGIDYGYTF	TGTGCCACCACCCGGGGTATTGACTATGGCTACACCTTC
TRBV5-1	once	TRBJ1-4	TRBD1	CASSREGGREKLFF	TGCGCCAGCAGCCGGGAAGGGGGCAGGGAAAAACTGTTTTTT
TRBV23-1	NA	TRBJ1-4	NA	CASSPLRRGFNEKLFF	TGCGCCAGCAGTCCTCTAAGGAGAGGGTTTAATGAAAAACTGTTTTTT
TRBV3-1/TRBV3-2	once	TRBJ1-2	TRBD1	CASSLYDRAPGYTF	TGTGCCAGCAGCCTTTACGACAGGGCCCCTGGCTACACCTTC
TRBV4-1	NA	TRBJ2-2	TRBD2	CASSQVRGGLGELFF	TGCGCCAGCAGCCAAGTCCGGGGGGGTTTGGGGGAGCTGTTTTTT
TRBV7-2	NA	TRBJ1-1	TRBD1	CASSLATGGTEAFF	TGTGCCAGCAGCTTAGCGACAGGGGGAACTGAAGCTTTCTTT
TRBV28	NA	TRBJ2-7	NA	CASSWTDRSYEQYF	TGTGCCAGCAGTTGGACGGACAGATCCTACGAGCAGTACTTC
TRBV5-5	NA	TRBJ2-2	NA	CASSYTGSANTGELFF	TGTGCCAGCAGCTACACAGGCTCCGCGAACACCGGGGAGCTGTTTTTT
TRBV5-6	NA	TRBJ2-7	NA	CASSPGTGSSSYEQYF	TGTGCCAGCAGCCCTGGGACGGGCTCCAGCTCCTACGAGCAGTACTTC
TRBV2	NA	TRBJ1-3	NA	CASSGGLGNTIYF	TGTGCCAGCAGTGGGGGACTGGGAAACACCATATATTTT
TRBV5-1	NA	TRBJ2-3	TRBD1	CASSVGQGDTQYF	TGCGCCAGCAGTGTTGGACAGGGCGATACGCAGTATTTT
TRBV5-1	few	TRBJ1-1	TRBD1	CASSSGQGAGTEAFF	TGCGCCAGCAGCTCCGGACAGGGGGCAGGTACTGAAGCTTTCTTT
TRBV19	NA	TRBJ1-5	TRBD1	CASTSWGQGALQPQHF	TGTGCCAGTACCTCATGGGGACAGGGGGCTCTTCAGCCCCAGCATTTT
TRBV5-1	NA	TRBJ2-1	TRBD2	CASSLALGEGEQFF	TGCGCCAGCAGCTTGGCCCTGGGGGAGGGTGAGCAGTTCTTC
TRBV30	NA	TRBJ1-4	NA	CAWSRRARSEKLFF	TGTGCCTGGAGTAGAAGGGCTCGAAGTGAAAAACTGTTTTTT
TRBV18	NA	TRBJ2-7	NA	CASSPVPTYTYEQYF	TGTGCCAGCTCACCAGTCCCTACATACACCTACGAGCAGTACTTC
TRBV28	NA	TRBJ1-3	NA	CASRPRGNTIYF	TGTGCCAGCAGGCCAAGGGGGAACACCATATATTTT
TRBV4-1	NA	TRBJ2-7	TRBD2	CASSQNPAGPYEQYF	TGCGCCAGCAGCCAAAACCCAGCGGGACCCTACGAGCAGTACTTC
TRBV21-1	NA	TRBJ2-7	NA	CASSNPWPRQETYEQYF	TGTGCCAGCAGCAACCCCTGGCCAAGGCAGGAGACCTACGAGCAGTACTTC
TRBV18	NA	TRBJ2-4	NA	CASSPGSTKNIQYF	TGTGCCAGCTCACCAGGATCTACCAAAAACATTCAGTACTTC
TRBV7-3	NA	TRBJ2-1	TRBD2	CASSLTSGGYNEQFF	TGTGCCAGCAGCCTCACTAGCGGTGGATACAATGAGCAGTTCTTC
TRBV5-1	NA	TRBJ1-4	NA	CASRPTPSSNEKLFF	TGCGCCAGCAGACCGACACCTTCTTCTAATGAAAAACTGTTTTTT
TRBV5-1	NA	TRBJ2-1	NA	CASSERTVGISYNEQFF	TGCGCCAGCAGCGAACGGACAGTGGGGATTTCCTACAATGAGCAGTTCTTC
TRBV7-9	NA	TRBJ1-4	NA	CASSLGRTSEGLFF	TGTGCCAGCAGCTTAGGTCGGACCTCCGAGGGGCTGTTTTTT
TRBV5-1	NA	TRBJ1-5	NA	CASSLDVNSNQPQHF	TGCGCCAGCAGCCTGGACGTAAATAGCAATCAGCCCCAGCATTTT
TRBV5-1	NA	TRBJ2-1	TRBD2	CASSRTSGSSYNEQFF	TGCGCCAGCAGCCGGACTAGCGGGAGCTCCTACAATGAGCAGTTCTTC
TRBV11-2	NA	TRBJ2-5	NA	CASSFKMGLPGETQYF	TGTGCCAGCAGCTTTAAAATGGGGCTTCCTGGGGAGACCCAGTACTTC